This T cell receptor (beta chain) came from a study of T cell responses to AZD1222 COVID-19 vaccine. Repertoires were generated with immunoSEQ multiplex PCR, while TCRdb's copy carries only in-frame clones and drops some. The profile covers under 200,000 clones, with 75% to 95% appearing a single time and about 1.6% taken by the ten largest. This clone turned up a few times. Other nucleotide sequences from this sample produce the same CDR3. The receptor comes from an adult in good health. The sequencing used peripheral blood, collected on day 0 of AZD1222 vaccination.

DNA of the CDR3: TGTGCCAGTAGTATAAGAAGCGGGGGTTACGAGCAGTACTTC. It translates to CASSIRSGGYEQYF. This chain uses TRBV19 with TRBJ2-7, with TRBD2 identical over 8 bases. CDR1 LNHDA and CDR2 SQIVND come from the germline V gene (reference sequence). The CDR3 loop spans 14 amino acids. Unmatched junction bases numbered 4, after V lost 2 bases and J lost 4 bases.